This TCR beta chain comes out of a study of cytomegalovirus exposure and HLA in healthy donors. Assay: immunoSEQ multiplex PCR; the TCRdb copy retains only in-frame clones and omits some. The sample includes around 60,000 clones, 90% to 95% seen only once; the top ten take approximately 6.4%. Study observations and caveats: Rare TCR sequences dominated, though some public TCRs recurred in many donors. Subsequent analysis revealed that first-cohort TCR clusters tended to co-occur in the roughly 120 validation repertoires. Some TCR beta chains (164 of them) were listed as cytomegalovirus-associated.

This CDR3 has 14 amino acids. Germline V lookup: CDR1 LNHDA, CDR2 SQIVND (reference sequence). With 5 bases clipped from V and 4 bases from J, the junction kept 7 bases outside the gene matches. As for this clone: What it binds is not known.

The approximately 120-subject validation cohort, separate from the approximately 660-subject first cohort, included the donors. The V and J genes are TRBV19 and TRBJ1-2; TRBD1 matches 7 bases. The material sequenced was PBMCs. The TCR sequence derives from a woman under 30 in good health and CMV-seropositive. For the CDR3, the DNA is TGTGCCAGTAGTCCTGCGACAGGGTCCTATGGCTACACCTTC. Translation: CASSPATGSYGYTF.